Listed below are T cell receptor beta chains from one sample, sequenced in a study of prognosis after radiotherapy for stage I lung cancer. Using its own MiXCR run on the multiplex PCR reads, TCRdb lists one record per CDR3 protein. The sample lists fewer than 25,000 distinct CDR3 sequences, roughly 43% occurring once. This specimen was PBMCs, taken before or after stereotactic body radiation therapy (not recorded which). Receptors originate from a donor aged 50 or older with non-small cell lung cancer. CDR3s include the opening cysteine and the closing phenylalanine or tryptophan. Each record gives: J gene, D gene, clone size, V gene, CDR3 protein, CDR3 DNA. D genes are given only for firm matches. Some rows mark clone size as missing; the rest say once, few, many or name a class of expanded clone.

TRBJ1-1 | - | many | TRBV6-5 | CASSFRGPNTEAFF | TGTGCCAGCAGTTTCAGGGGACCGAACACTGAAGCTTTCTTT
TRBJ1-5 | - | many | TRBV7-2 | CASRYSNQPQHF | TGTGCCAGCCGTTATAGCAATCAGCCCCAGCATTTT
TRBJ2-5 | - | many | TRBV24-1 | CATSLGQGRETQYF | TGTGCCACGAGCCTGGGGCAGGGCCGGGAGACCCAGTACTTC
TRBJ1-2 | - | - | TRBV6-1 | CASSRERITTGYGYTF | TGTGCCAGCAGCCGGGAACGGATAACAACCGGCTATGGCTACACCTTC
TRBJ2-3 | TRBD2 | many | TRBV6-4 | CASRQRENTDTQYF | TGTGCCAGCAGGCAGCGGGAAAACACAGATACGCAGTATTTT
TRBJ2-1 | TRBD2 | - | TRBV6-1 | CASSIAGTTYNEQFF | TGTGCCAGCAGTATAGCGGGAACGACCTACAATGAGCAGTTCTTC
TRBJ2-7 | - | many | TRBV9 | CASSGPGQLEQYF | TGTGCCAGCAGCGGACCTGGACAGCTCGAGCAGTACTTC
TRBJ1-3 | - | many | TRBV20-1 | CSARRGGSGNTIYF | TGCAGTGCTAGACGGGGGGGCTCTGGAAACACCATATATTTT
TRBJ2-2 | - | - | TRBV6-1 | CASRTAETGELFF | TGTGCCAGCAGGACTGCAGAAACCGGGGAGCTGTTTTTT
TRBJ1-6 | TRBD1 | - | TRBV7-9 | CASTVGQGNSPLHF | TGTGCCAGCACCGTGGGACAGGGTAATTCACCCCTCCACTTT
TRBJ2-7 | TRBD1 | - | TRBV29-1 | CKPLHDRGYEQYF | TGCAAACCTCTGCATGACAGGGGCTACGAGCAGTACTTC
TRBJ2-7 | - | once | TRBV6-4 | CASGWSYEQYF | TGTGCCAGCGGGTGGAGCTACGAGCAGTACTTC
TRBJ2-1 | TRBD2 | many | TRBV9 | CASSDLLAGVEEQFF | TGTGCCAGCAGCGACCTACTAGCGGGAGTTGAAGAGCAGTTCTTC
TRBJ1-2 | TRBD1 | medium-sized | TRBV12-3/TRBV12-4 | CASSLKGGGYGYTF | TGTGCCAGCAGTTTAAAAGGGGGCGGCTATGGCTACACCTTC
TRBJ2-5 | - | many | TRBV7-3 | CASALGRQETQYF | TGTGCCAGCGCCCTGGGACGGCAAGAGACCCAGTACTTC
TRBJ1-1 | - | - | TRBV20-1 | CSARATGMKIPEAFF | TGCAGTGCTAGAGCTACAGGGATGAAAATACCTGAAGCTTTCTTT
TRBJ2-4 | TRBD1 | many | TRBV28 | CASTKTGGVNIQYF | TGTGCCAGCACTAAGACAGGGGGCGTCAACATTCAGTACTTC
TRBJ2-5 | TRBD2 | many | TRBV5-1 | CASSWGPGLAGSRETQYF | TGCGCCAGCAGCTGGGGACCGGGACTAGCGGGGTCCCGCGAGACCCAGTACTTC
TRBJ1-2 | TRBD1 | - | TRBV6-1 | CASIPRTGRVGYTF | TGTGCCAGCATCCCCCGGACAGGGCGGGTTGGCTACACCTTC
TRBJ2-7 | TRBD2 | many | TRBV18 | CASSPMASGAEEQYF | TGTGCCAGCTCGCCGATGGCTAGCGGGGCAGAGGAGCAGTACTTC
TRBJ2-1 | TRBD1 | - | TRBV6-2/TRBV6-3 | CASNRGAWDHFF | TGTGCCAGCAACAGGGGCGCTTGGGATCATTTCTTC
TRBJ1-5 | TRBD1 | - | TRBV11-2 | CASSLDGQDSNQPQHF | TGTGCCAGCAGCTTAGATGGACAGGATAGCAATCAGCCCCAGCATTTT
TRBJ1-2 | TRBD1 | - | TRBV6-1 | CASRDRGEANYGYTF | TGTGCCAGCAGGGACAGGGGAGAAGCTAACTATGGCTACACCTTC
TRBJ2-5 | TRBD2 | many | TRBV3-1 | CASSLAGGGQETQYF | TGTGCCAGCAGCCTCGCGGGGGGCGGTCAAGAGACCCAGTACTTC
TRBJ2-2 | - | - | TRBV25-1 | CASSEYSREVRELFF | TGTGCCAGCAGTGAATATAGCAGGGAGGTCCGGGAGCTGTTTTTT
TRBJ1-3 | - | many | TRBV10-3 | CAISGGVGSLVSGNTIYF | TGTGCCATCAGTGGCGGCGTTGGTAGCCTGGTGTCTGGAAACACCATATATTTT
TRBJ2-5 | - | - | TRBV28 | CASSFPDRGAQYF | TGTGCCAGCAGTTTCCCAGACCGAGGGGCCCAGTACTTC
TRBJ2-2 | TRBD2 | many | TRBV7-9 | CASSLLGGSNTGELFF | TGTGCCAGCAGCTTATTAGGCGGGAGTAACACCGGGGAGCTGTTTTTT
TRBJ1-2 | - | many | TRBV7-8 | CASSLRLEGYGYTF | TGTGCCAGCAGCTTACGACTAGAGGGGTACGGCTACACCTTC
TRBJ2-7 | TRBD1 | - | TRBV9 | CASSTQGVPYEQYF | TGTGCCAGCAGCACTCAGGGGGTACCGTACGAGCAGTACTTC
TRBJ2-7 | - | many | TRBV29-1 | CSVEDPNRGPYEQYF | TGCAGCGTTGAAGACCCTAATCGGGGGCCCTACGAGCAGTACTTC
TRBJ2-3 | - | - | TRBV5-1 | CASSSQDSYTDTQYF | TGCGCCAGCAGCTCTCAGGACAGCTACACAGATACGCAGTATTTT
TRBJ2-7 | TRBD2 | - | TRBV6-1 | CASIPGLAGAYEQYF | TGTGCCAGCATTCCGGGACTAGCGGGAGCCTACGAGCAGTACTTC
TRBJ2-7 | TRBD1 | many | TRBV4-3 | CASSQDTGTGTLVGYEQYF | TGCGCCAGCAGCCAAGATACCGGGACAGGGACCTTAGTAGGATACGAGCAGTACTTC
TRBJ2-5 | - | many | TRBV5-1 | CASSLGGGEETQYF | TGCGCCAGCAGCTTGGGCGGAGGGGAAGAGACCCAGTACTTC
TRBJ2-2 | - | - | TRBV20-1 | CSARDGVSGTGEPFF | TGCAGTGCTAGAGATGGGGTGTCGGGCACCGGGGAGCCGTTTTTT
TRBJ1-1 | - | - | TRBV12-3/TRBV12-4 | CASSLTAVNTEAFF | TGTGCCAGCAGTTTGACAGCAGTGAACACTGAAGCTTTCTTT
TRBJ2-7 | TRBD1 | - | TRBV27 | CSSSPLDRDEQYF | TGTTCCAGCAGTCCCTTAGACAGGGACGAGCAGTACTTC
TRBJ1-3 | - | - | TRBV2 | CASSMESGNTIYF | TGTGCCAGCTCGATGGAATCTGGAAACACCATATATTTT
TRBJ1-5 | - | once | TRBV4-2 | CASSQGVGSGNQPQHF | TGTGCCAGCAGCCAAGGGGTAGGGAGTGGAAATCAGCCCCAGCATTTT
TRBJ2-5 | - | many | TRBV7-2 | CASSLYGSGTQYF | TGTGCCAGCAGCTTATACGGGTCCGGGACCCAGTACTTC